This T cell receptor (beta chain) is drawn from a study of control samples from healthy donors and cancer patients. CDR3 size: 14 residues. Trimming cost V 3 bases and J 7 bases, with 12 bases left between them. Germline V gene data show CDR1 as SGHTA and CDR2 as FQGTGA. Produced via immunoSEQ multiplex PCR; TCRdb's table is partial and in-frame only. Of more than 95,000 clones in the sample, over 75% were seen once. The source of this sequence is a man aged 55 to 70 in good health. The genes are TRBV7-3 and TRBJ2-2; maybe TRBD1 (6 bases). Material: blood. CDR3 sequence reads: CASSFQQGGGELFF. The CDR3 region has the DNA TGTGCCAGCAGCTTCCAACAGGGTGGCGGGGAGCTGTTTTTT. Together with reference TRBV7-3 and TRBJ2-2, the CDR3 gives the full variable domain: GAGVSQTPSNKVTEKGKYVELRCDPISGHTALYWYRQSLGQGPEFLIYFQGTGAADDSGLPNDRFFAVRPEGSVSTLKIQRTERGDSAVYLCASSFQQGGGELFFGEGSRLTVL.